This T cell receptor beta chain was captured by sequencing in a study of T cells in Graves' hyperthyroidism and ophthalmopathy. This clonotype was counted at least ten times. It was RNA transcripts that yielded the amplified TCR beta CDR3 regions. An initial round of RT-PCR targeting the TCR CDR3 relied on the HTBI primer set. TCRdb called the multiplex PCR reads again in MiXCR, with one record for every CDR3 protein. There are about 620,000 distinct CDR3 sequences in the sample; roughly 15% occur only once, and approximately 3.8% lies in the top ten. The sequencing sample was made of blood. This TCR was sampled from a woman aged 25 to 45 with Graves' hyperthyroidism.

CDR3 amino acids: CASTSSGEEAFDEQFF. In DNA form, the CDR3 reads TGTGCCAGCACCTCCTCGGGGGAAGAAGCTTTTGATGAGCAGTTCTTC. The V gene is TRBV6-2 or TRBV6-3, the J gene TRBJ2-1, with a possible D match to TRBD2 (6 bases). The length of the CDR3 is 16 residues. Germline lookup yields CDR1 MNHEY and CDR2 SVGEGT. V was pared by 7 bases and J by 8 bases, with 24 bases between.